What follows are 23 T cell receptor beta chains derived from one specimen sequenced in a study of shared clonotypes between healthy human individuals. The method was immunoSEQ multiplex PCR; TCRdb's version includes in-frame clones alone and lacks a portion of them. The table has around 700,000 clones, roughly 70% seen once; the top ten hold about 1.8%. The specimen was memory CD4+ T cells sorted from blood. Subset given: CD45RA-negative fraction. These receptors came from a woman in her twenties or thirties in good health.

Of note for this clone: A junction boundary mismatches the germline segment, possibly from a read error. V usage is TRBV11-2 and J usage is TRBJ2-2; D is unresolved. This CDR3 is built from 13 residues. Germline CDR1 SGHAT, CDR2 FQNNGV. DNA of the CDR3: TGTGCCAGCCGCTTCGACGTCGCCGGGGAGCTGTTTTTT. It encodes CASRFDVAGELFF.

This rearrangement joins TRBV28 to TRBJ2-2; the D gene is possibly TRBD1 (6 bases). Germline loops: CDR1 MDHEN, CDR2 SYDVKM. V lost 7 bases and J 0 bases, leaving 9 bases between the germline ends. CDR3 size: 14 residues. CDR3 residues: CASTRTANTGELFF. The CDR3 DNA reads TGTGCCAGCACTCGGACAGCGAACACCGGGGAGCTGTTTTTT.

The V gene is TRBV30, the J gene TRBJ1-5, with a possible D match to TRBD1 (5 bases). V dropped 0 bases and J dropped 13 bases, with 13 bases sitting between them. The length of the CDR3 is 12 residues. Germline V CDR1 and CDR2: GTSNPN, SVGIG (reference sequence). CDR3 residues: CAWSVQGETQHF. CDR3 nucleotides: TGTGCCTGGAGTGTACAAGGGGAAACACAGCATTTT.

The chain carries TRBV27 and TRBJ2-7; the D gene is possibly TRBD1 (6 bases). The CDR3 is 13 amino acids. Per the germline V gene, CDR1 is MNHEY and CDR2 is SMNVEV (reference sequence). Trimming stripped 6 bases from V and 5 bases from J, with 14 bases between. CDR3 protein: CASSLTGFHEQYF. The CDR3, as DNA: TGTGCCAGCAGCCTTACAGGGTTCCACGAGCAGTACTTC.

The genes are TRBV7-9 and TRBJ2-1, with 7 bases fitting TRBD1. Trimming removed 5 bases from V and 0 bases from J; junction bases left unmatched: 10. The CDR3 has 17 amino acids. The germline CDR1 and CDR2 sequences are SEHNR and FQNEAQ (reference sequence). This chain's CDR3 is CASSQAGTVSSYNEQFF. CDR3 DNA: TGTGCCAGCAGCCAGGCCGGGACAGTGAGCTCCTACAATGAGCAGTTCTTC.

Of note for this clone: This CDR3 is also generated by other DNA sequences in the sample. This chain uses TRBV18 with TRBJ2-3; TRBD1 might be the D (5 bases). V was pared by 2 bases and J by 3 bases, with 9 bases between. The germline V gene encodes CDR1 KGHSH and CDR2 LQKENI. This CDR3 has 14 amino acids. CDR3 amino acids: CASSPVGRTDTQYF. The DNA for the CDR3 is TGTGCCAGCTCACCAGTGGGGCGAACAGATACGCAGTATTTT.

The V gene is TRBV18, the J gene TRBJ1-4, with D uncertain. In germline, CDR1 is KGHSH, CDR2 LQKENI. This CDR3 contains 14 residues. V was shortened by 3 bases and J by 2 bases, with 7 bases between the two germline ends. CDR3 amino acids: CASSPGVTNEKLFF. DNA for the CDR3: TGTGCCAGCTCACCCGGAGTGACTAATGAAAAACTGTTTTTT.

The CDR3 here is CASRDRLNTEAFF. CDR3 nucleotide sequence: TGTGCCAGCCGCGACCGGCTGAACACTGAAGCTTTCTTT. The gene calls are TRBV7-8 and TRBJ1-1; no reliable D call. This CDR3 region has 13 residues. From germline, CDR1 is SGHVS and CDR2 FQNEAQ. Trimming took 8 bases from V and 0 from J, leaving 10 bases between them.

The chain employs TRBV2 and TRBJ2-2, with D unclear. CDR1 is SNHLY and CDR2 is FYNNEI in the germline V gene. This CDR3 is built from 14 residues. V dropped 4 bases and J dropped 5 bases, with 11 bases sitting between them. This chain's CDR3 is CASSVWASTGELFF. The CDR3 nucleotides are TGTGCCAGCAGTGTTTGGGCGTCTACCGGGGAGCTGTTTTTT.

V and J are TRBV28 and TRBJ2-1; 10 bases agree with TRBD1. Trimming cost V 6 bases and J 7 bases; bases outside gene matches: 9. The CDR3 is made up of 15 amino acids. The germline V gene has CDR1 MDHEN and CDR2 SYDVKM. CDR3: CASSTGTGALNEQFF. In nucleotides, the CDR3 is TGTGCCAGCAGCACCGGGACAGGGGCCTTGAATGAGCAGTTCTTC.

The chain has TRBV6-1 and TRBJ2-1; maybe TRBD1 (5 bases). V lost 2 bases, J lost 4 bases, and 24 bases lay in between. This CDR3 spans 19 amino acids. Looked up from germline, CDR1 is MNHNS and CDR2 is SASEGT. CDR3 DNA sequence: TGTGCCAGCAGTGAATCCCTCCCCCGACAGCCGACCCCGTACAATGAGCAGTTCTTC. The encoded protein is CASSESLPRQPTPYNEQFF.

This chain joins TRBV5-1 and TRBJ2-1; 11 nucleotides align to TRBD2. The CDR3 is made up of 16 amino acids. The junction had 5 bases not matched to a gene; V was cut back by 4 bases and J by 2 bases. Germline CDR1 and CDR2: SGHRS and YFSETQ. The CDR3 protein is CASSPGGLAAYNEQFF. The CDR3 region has the DNA TGCGCCAGCAGCCCCGGGGGACTAGCGGCCTACAATGAGCAGTTCTTC.

The chain has TRBV30 and TRBJ2-7, with D uncertain. The CDR3 sequence is 14 residues long. The germline gives CDR1 GTSNPN, CDR2 SVGIG (reference sequence). V shed 5 bases and J shed 0 bases, with 14 bases lying between them. The CDR3 DNA is TGTGCCTGGGATGAGACGCCGAGCTCCTACGAGCAGTACTTC. It translates to CAWDETPSSYEQYF.

V usage is TRBV7-8 and J usage is TRBJ2-1; 14 bases are shared with TRBD2. CDR1 and CDR2 (germline): SGHVS, FQNEAQ. This CDR3 contains 18 residues. Trimming at V came to 4 bases and at J to 4 bases, leaving 9 bases not matched to a gene. CDR3 region: CASSSSGLAGGAYNEQFF. For the CDR3, the DNA is TGTGCCAGCAGCTCGTCCGGACTAGCGGGAGGCGCGTACAATGAGCAGTTCTTC.

This chain joins TRBV19 and TRBJ2-1; D unresolved. Trimming took off 5 bases at V and 7 bases at J, with 6 bases between the two ends. The CDR3 covers 11 residues. Germline lookup yields CDR1 LNHDA and CDR2 SQIVND (reference sequence). CDR3: CASSRWNEQFF. DNA for the CDR3: TGTGCCAGTAGTCGGTGGAATGAGCAGTTCTTC.

The chain recombines TRBV25-1 with TRBJ2-5; 9 positions match TRBD1. This CDR3 has 16 amino acids. Germline V gene sequence: CDR1 MGHDK, CDR2 SYGVNS. V was pared by 1 base and J by 7 bases, with 10 bases of the junction left unmatched. DNA of the CDR3: TGTGCCAGCAGTGAATTGTCCGGGACAGGGAACGGGACCCAGTACTTC. Its translation: CASSELSGTGNGTQYF.

This clone was recorded a few times. The CDR3 sequence is CASSRELIGGYGYTF. As DNA, the CDR3 is TGTGCCAGCAGCCGAGAACTGATTGGGGGCTATGGCTACACCTTC. The chain is built from TRBV6-1 and TRBJ1-2; D is perhaps TRBD1 (5 bases). The CDR3 spans 15 residues. The V and J ends lost 6 bases and 4 bases respectively, with 18 bases between them. Per the germline V gene, CDR1 is MNHNS and CDR2 is SASEGT.

The chain joins TRBV4-2 to TRBJ2-4, with D uncertain. V lost 1 base and J 6 bases, leaving 19 bases between the germline ends. The CDR3 length is 17 residues. Germline CDR1 is LGHNA and CDR2 is YNFKEQ. The CDR3 DNA follows: TGTGCCAGCAGCCAAGCGTCAACGGCGAGATTTGGAAACATTCAGTACTTC. This encodes CASSQASTARFGNIQYF.

This sequence joins TRBV18 and TRBJ1-4, with TRBD1 identical over 9 bases. V gave up 8 bases and J gave up 8 bases; unmatched junction bases: 6. CDR3 size: 13 residues. CDR1 and CDR2 (germline): KGHSH, LQKENI. CDR3 residues: CASRSDRGEKLFF. CDR3 coding DNA: TGTGCCAGCCGGTCGGACAGGGGAGAAAAACTGTTTTTT.

The chain joins TRBV6-5 to TRBJ2-2, with 12 positions matching TRBD1. In germline, CDR1 is MNHEY, CDR2 SVGAGI. The trim removed 6 bases at V and 8 bases at J, leaving 7 bases unmatched. The CDR3 has 15 residues. The CDR3 coding sequence is TGTGCCAGCAGGGGACAGGGGGCGCTTTTAGGGGAGCTGTTTTTT. Protein: CASRGQGALLGELFF.

This chain connects TRBV10-3 to TRBJ2-1; 9 bases line up with TRBD1. This CDR3 is built from 17 residues. The germline CDR1 and CDR2 sequences are ENHRY and SYGVKD. Unmatched junction bases numbered 15, after V lost 3 bases and J lost 9 bases. CDR3 bases: TGTGCCATCAGTGAAACCGGGACAGGGCCTCGCCTTGGTGAGCAGTTCTTC. Translated, it gives CAISETGTGPRLGEQFF.

This clone appeared many times. The V call is TRBV28, the J call TRBJ2-7, with D perhaps given as TRBD1 or TRBD2 (5 bases each). This CDR3 comprises 17 residues. Germline values: CDR1 MDHEN, CDR2 SYDVKM. Trimming pared 6 bases from V and 0 bases from J, leaving 21 bases between. The CDR3 nucleotides are TGTGCCAGCAGCTTCCACCTCGAGGGGACCCACTCCTACGAGCAGTACTTC. Translated: CASSFHLEGTHSYEQYF. The whole variable domain, filled in from reference TRBV28 and TRBJ2-7, reads DVKVTQSSRYLVKRTGEKVFLECVQDMDHENMFWYRQDPGLGLRLIYFSYDVKMKEKGDIPEGYSVSREKKERFSLILESASTNQTSMYLCASSFHLEGTHSYEQYFGPGTRLTVT.

The chain links TRBV2 to TRBJ2-7, with 8 bases identical to TRBD1. The V and J ends lost 7 bases and 11 bases, in that order; junction bases with no gene match: 13. There are 13 residues in the CDR3. CDR1 and CDR2 (germline): SNHLY, FYNNEI. Written as DNA, the CDR3 is TGTGCCAGCATCGCGCCGGACAGGGTTGAGGAGTACTTC. Translating it yields CASIAPDRVEEYF.